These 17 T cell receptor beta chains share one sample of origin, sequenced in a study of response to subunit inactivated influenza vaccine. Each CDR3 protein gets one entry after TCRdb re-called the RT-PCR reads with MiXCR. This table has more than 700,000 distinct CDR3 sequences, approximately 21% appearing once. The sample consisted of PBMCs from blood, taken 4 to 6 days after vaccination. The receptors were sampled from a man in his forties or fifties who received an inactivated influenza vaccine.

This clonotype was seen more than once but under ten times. DNA for the CDR3: TGTGCCAGCTCACCAGGAGGGCTTCAGCCCCAGCATTTT. Its translation: CASSPGGLQPQHF. This chain connects TRBV18 to TRBJ1-5; D is unresolved. This CDR3 has 13 residues. From germline, CDR1 is KGHSH and CDR2 LQKENI. V was clipped by 2 bases and J by 6 bases, with 8 bases between them.

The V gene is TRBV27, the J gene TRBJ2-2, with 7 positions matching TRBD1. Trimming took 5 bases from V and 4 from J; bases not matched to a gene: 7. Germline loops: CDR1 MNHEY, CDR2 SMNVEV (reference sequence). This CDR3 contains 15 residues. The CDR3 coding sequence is TGTGCCAGCAGTGGGGCCACAGGGGTCACCGGGGAGCTGTTTTTT. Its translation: CASSGATGVTGELFF.

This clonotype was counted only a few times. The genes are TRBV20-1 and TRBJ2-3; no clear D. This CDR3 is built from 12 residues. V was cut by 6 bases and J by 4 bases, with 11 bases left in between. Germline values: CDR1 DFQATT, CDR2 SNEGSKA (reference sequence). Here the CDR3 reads CSARAGADTQYF. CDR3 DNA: TGCAGTGCACGTGCTGGCGCAGATACGCAGTATTTT.

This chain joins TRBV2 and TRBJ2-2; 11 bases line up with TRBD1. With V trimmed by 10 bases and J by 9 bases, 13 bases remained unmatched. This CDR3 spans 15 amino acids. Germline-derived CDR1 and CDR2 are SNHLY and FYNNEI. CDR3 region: CATRGFGQGARELFF. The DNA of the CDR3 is TGTGCCACTCGAGGCTTCGGACAGGGGGCCAGGGAGCTGTTTTTT. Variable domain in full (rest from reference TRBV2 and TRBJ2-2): EPEVTQTPSHQVTQMGQEVILRCVPISNHLYFYWYRQILGQKVEFLVSFYNNEISEKSEIFDDQFSVERPDGSNFTLKIRSTKLEDSAMYFCATRGFGQGARELFFGEGSRLTVL.

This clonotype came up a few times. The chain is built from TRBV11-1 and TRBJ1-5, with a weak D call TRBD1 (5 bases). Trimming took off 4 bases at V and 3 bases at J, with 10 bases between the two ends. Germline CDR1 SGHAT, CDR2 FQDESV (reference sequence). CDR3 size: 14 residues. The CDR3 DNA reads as TGTGCCAGCAGCTCGGGACCGATCAATCAGCCCCAGCATTTT. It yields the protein CASSSGPINQPQHF.

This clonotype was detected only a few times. CDR3: CASSVDGSGMSGGYTF. CDR3 nucleotide sequence: TGTGCCAGCAGCGTGGATGGATCAGGGATGAGTGGTGGCTACACCTTC. V and J are TRBV9 and TRBJ1-2; a possible D gene is TRBD1 (5 bases). The V gene's germline CDR1 is SGDLS and CDR2 YYNGEE. The CDR3 totals 16 residues. V gave up 2 bases and J gave up 7 bases, with 21 bases separating them. Drawing the rest from reference TRBV9 and TRBJ1-2, the complete variable domain is DSGVTQTPKHLITATGQRVTLRCSPRSGDLSVYWYQQSLDQGLQFLIQYYNGEERAKGNILERFSAQQFPDLHSELNLSSLELGDSALYFCASSVDGSGMSGGYTFGSGTRLTVV.

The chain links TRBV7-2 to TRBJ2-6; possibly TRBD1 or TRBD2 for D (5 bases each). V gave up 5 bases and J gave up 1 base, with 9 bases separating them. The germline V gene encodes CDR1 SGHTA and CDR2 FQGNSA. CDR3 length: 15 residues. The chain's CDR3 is CASSTWGSGANVLTF. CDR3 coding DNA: TGTGCCAGCAGCACCTGGGGGTCTGGGGCCAACGTCCTGACTTTC.

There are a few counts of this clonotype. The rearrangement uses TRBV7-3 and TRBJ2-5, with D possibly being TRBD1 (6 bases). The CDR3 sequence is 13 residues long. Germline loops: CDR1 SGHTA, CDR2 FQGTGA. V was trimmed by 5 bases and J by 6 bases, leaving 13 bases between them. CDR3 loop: CASSEGGGQTQYF. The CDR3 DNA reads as TGTGCCAGCAGCGAAGGGGGTGGCCAGACCCAGTACTTC.

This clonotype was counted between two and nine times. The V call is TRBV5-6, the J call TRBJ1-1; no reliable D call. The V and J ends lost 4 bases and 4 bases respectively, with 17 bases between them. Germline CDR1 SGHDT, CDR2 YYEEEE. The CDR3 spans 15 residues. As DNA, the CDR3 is TGTGCCAGCAGCGCCACGGGAAAGGGTTTCACTGAAGCTTTCTTT. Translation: CASSATGKGFTEAFF.

Written as DNA, the CDR3 is TGCAGCGCCCAGAGGACAGGCGCTGGATATGGCTACACCTTC. Translation: CSAQRTGAGYGYTF. The chain links TRBV29-1 to TRBJ1-2, with TRBD1 identical over 7 bases. Trimming took 7 bases from V and 5 from J; bases not matched to a gene: 13. Germline loops: CDR1 SQVTM, CDR2 ANQGSEA. This CDR3 comprises 14 residues.

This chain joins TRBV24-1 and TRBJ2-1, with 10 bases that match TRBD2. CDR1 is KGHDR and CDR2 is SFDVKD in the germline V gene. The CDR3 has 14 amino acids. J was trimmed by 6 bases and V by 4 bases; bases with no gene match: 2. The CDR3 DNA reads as TGTGCCACCAGTGAAGGACTAGCGGCCAATGAGCAGTTCTTC. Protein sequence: CATSEGLAANEQFF.

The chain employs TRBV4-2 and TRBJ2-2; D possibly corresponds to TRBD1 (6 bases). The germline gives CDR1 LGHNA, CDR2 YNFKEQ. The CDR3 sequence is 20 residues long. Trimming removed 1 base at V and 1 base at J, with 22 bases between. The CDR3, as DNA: TGTGCCAGCAGCCAAGTTCTCAGGGGTAGCCAGGGGAGGAACACCGGGGAGCTGTTTTTT. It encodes CASSQVLRGSQGRNTGELFF.

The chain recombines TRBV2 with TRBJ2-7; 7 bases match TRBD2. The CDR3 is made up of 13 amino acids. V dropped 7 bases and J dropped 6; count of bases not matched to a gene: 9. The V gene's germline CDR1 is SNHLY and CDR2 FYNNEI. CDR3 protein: CASNRRREGEQYF. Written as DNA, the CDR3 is TGTGCCAGCAACCGGCGAAGGGAGGGCGAGCAGTACTTC.

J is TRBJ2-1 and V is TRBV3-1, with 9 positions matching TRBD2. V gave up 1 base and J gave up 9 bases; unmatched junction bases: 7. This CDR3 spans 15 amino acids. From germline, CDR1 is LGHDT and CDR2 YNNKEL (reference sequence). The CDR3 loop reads CASSQVDSGSGEQFF. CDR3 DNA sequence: TGTGCCAGCAGCCAAGTTGATAGCGGGAGCGGTGAGCAGTTCTTC.

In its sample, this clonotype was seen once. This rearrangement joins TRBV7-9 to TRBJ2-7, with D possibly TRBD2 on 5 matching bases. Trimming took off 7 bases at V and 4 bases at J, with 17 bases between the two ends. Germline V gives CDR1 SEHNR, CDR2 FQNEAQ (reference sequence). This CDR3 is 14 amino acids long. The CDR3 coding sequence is TGTGCCAGCATCGGGCCGGCTAGCTCATACGAGCAGTACTTC. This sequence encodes CASIGPASSYEQYF.

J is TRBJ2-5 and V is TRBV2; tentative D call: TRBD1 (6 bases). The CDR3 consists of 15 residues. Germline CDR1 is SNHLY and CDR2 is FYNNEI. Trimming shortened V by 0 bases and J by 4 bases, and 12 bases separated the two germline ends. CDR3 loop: CASSEALGQSETQYF. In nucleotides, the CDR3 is TGTGCCAGCAGTGAAGCCCTCGGACAGTCAGAGACCCAGTACTTC. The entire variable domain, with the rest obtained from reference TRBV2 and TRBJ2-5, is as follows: EPEVTQTPSHQVTQMGQEVILRCVPISNHLYFYWYRQILGQKVEFLVSFYNNEISEKSEIFDDQFSVERPDGSNFTLKIRSTKLEDSAMYFCASSEALGQSETQYFGPGTRLLVL.

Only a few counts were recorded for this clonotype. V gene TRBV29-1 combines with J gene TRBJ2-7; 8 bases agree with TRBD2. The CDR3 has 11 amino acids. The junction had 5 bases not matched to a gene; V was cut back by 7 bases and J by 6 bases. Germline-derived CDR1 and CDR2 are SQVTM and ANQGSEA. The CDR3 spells CSAGRDSEQYF. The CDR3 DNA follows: TGCAGCGCCGGGAGGGATAGCGAGCAGTACTTC.